This T cell receptor (beta chain) stems from a study of tumor-infiltrating lymphocytes in primary liver carcinoma. Study summary: Each of the samples returned roughly 3.5 to 7.13 million productive TCRbeta reads (a yield similar across tissue types).

Worth noting for this clonotype: Lacking the conserved final phenylalanine or tryptophan, this CDR3 likely reflects a read error.

Co-extracting RNA and DNA was done with about 18-33 mg of unsorted bulk tissue as input. Total RNA amounting to 450 to 500 ng was the source from which TCR beta cDNA was made with a constant-region primer. Each TCR beta library was derived from three nested multiplex PCR rounds that employed slightly modified ARM-PCR. For approximately 11 cycles apiece, the opening two PCR rounds ran with TRBV1-TRBV30 forward primers and a C-beta reverse primer. TCRdb fed the multiplex PCR reads into MiXCR, producing one record per CDR3 protein. The sample lists around 70,000 distinct CDR3 sequences; nearly 70% were seen once. V lost 10 bases, J lost 4 bases, and 21 bases lay in between. This CDR3 region has 15 residues. Germline V gives CDR1 WSHSY, CDR2 SAAADI.

V gene TRBV10-2 combines with J gene TRBJ2-3; D may be TRBD2 (5 bases). The sequencing input was liver tumor tissue from sampling region 4. Stated subset: tumor region T4, right-lateral pole. The receptor comes from a man aged 35 to 55 with primary liver carcinoma and hepatitis B virus infection. CDR3 sequence: CAISPGLPLADTQYS. DNA for the CDR3: TGCGCCATTTCACCTGGACTTCCGTTGGCAGATACGCAGTATTCA.